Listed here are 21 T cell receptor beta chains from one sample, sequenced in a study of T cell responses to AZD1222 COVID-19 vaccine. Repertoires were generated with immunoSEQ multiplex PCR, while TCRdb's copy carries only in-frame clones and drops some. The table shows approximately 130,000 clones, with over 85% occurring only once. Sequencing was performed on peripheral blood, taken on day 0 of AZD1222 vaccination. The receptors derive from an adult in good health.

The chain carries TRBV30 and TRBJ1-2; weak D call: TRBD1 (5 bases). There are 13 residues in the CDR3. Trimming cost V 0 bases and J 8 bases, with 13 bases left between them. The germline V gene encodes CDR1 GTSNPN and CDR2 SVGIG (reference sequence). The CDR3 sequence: CAWSVLMKGGYTF. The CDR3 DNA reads TGTGCCTGGAGTGTCCTCATGAAGGGGGGCTACACCTTC. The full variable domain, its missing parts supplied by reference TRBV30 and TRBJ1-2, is SQTIHQWPATLVQPVGSPLSLECTVEGTSNPNLYWYRQAAGRGLQLLFYSVGIGQISSEVPQNLSASRPQDRQFILSSKKLLLSDSGFYLCAWSVLMKGGYTFGSGTRLTVV.

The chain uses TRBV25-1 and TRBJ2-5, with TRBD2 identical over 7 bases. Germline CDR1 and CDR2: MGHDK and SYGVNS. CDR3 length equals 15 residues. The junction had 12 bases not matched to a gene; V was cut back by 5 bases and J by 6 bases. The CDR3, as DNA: TGTGCCAGCAGTACTCAGACTAGCCCCATTAAGACCCAGTACTTC. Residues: CASSTQTSPIKTQYF.

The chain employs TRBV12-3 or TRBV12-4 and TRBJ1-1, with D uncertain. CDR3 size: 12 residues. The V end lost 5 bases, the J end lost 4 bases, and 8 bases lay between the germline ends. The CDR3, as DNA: TGTGCCAGCAGTCGATTCGGCACTGAAGCTTTCTTT. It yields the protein CASSRFGTEAFF.

CDR3 sequence reads: CASSDTSGYTDTQYF. CDR3 DNA sequence: TGTGCCAGCAGTGATACTAGCGGGTACACAGATACGCAGTATTTT. The J gene is TRBJ2-3, the V gene TRBV6-1; TRBD2 matches 9 bases. The length of the CDR3 is 15 residues. Germline V gene lookup returns CDR1 MNHNS and CDR2 SASEGT. With 3 bases clipped from V and 2 bases from J, the junction kept 3 bases outside the gene matches.

The CDR3 DNA reads TGTGCCAGCAGCCAAGATGTTGGACAGGCATCCAATGAGCAGTTCTTC. Amino acid sequence: CASSQDVGQASNEQFF. The gene calls are TRBV4-2 and TRBJ2-1, with 7 bases fitting TRBD1. The germline gives CDR1 LGHNA, CDR2 YNFKEQ. The CDR3 extends over 16 amino acids. V was pared by 0 bases and J by 6 bases, with 8 bases of the junction left unmatched.

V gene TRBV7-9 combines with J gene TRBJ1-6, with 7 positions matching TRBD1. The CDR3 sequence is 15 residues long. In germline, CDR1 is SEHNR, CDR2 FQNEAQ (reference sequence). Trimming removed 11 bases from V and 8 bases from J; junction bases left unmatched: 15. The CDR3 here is CAGSTRQGIDSPLHF. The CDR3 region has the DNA TGTGCCGGCTCAACCAGACAGGGTATTGATTCACCCCTCCACTTT.

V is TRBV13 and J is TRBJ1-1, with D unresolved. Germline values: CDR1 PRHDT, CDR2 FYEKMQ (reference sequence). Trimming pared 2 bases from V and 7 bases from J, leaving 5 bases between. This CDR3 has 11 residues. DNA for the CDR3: TGTGCCAGCAGCTTAACTGTTGAAGCTTTCTTT. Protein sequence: CASSLTVEAFF.

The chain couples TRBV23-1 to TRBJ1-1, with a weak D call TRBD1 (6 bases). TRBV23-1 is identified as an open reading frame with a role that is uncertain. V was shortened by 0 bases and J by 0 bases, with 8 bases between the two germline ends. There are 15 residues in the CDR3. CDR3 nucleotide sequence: TGCGCCAGCAGTCAATCGGCAGGGGTGAACACTGAAGCTTTCTTT. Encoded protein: CASSQSAGVNTEAFF.

The CDR3 region has the DNA TGTGCCAGCAGCCGCCGGGACGCCCCGGGCAATCAGCCCCAGCATTTT. It is translated as CASSRRDAPGNQPQHF. The gene calls are TRBV7-8 and TRBJ1-5; TRBD1 might be the D (5 bases). Germline assignment: CDR1 SGHVS and CDR2 FQNEAQ. The CDR3 extends over 16 amino acids. The V gene lost 5 bases and the J gene lost 2 bases, with 16 bases spanning the gap.

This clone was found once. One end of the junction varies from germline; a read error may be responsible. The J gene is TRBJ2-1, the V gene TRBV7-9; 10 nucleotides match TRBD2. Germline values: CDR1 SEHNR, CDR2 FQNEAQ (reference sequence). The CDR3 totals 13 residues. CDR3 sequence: CASSLAGVTEQFF. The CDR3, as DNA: TGTGCCAGCAGCCTAGCGGGGGTTACTGAGCAGTTCTTC.

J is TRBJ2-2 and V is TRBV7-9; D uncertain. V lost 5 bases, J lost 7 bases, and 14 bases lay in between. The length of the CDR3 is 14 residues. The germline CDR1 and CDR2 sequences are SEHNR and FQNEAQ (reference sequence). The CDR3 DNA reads TGTGCCAGCAGCCCCGACACACGAATCGGGGAGCTGTTTTTT. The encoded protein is CASSPDTRIGELFF.

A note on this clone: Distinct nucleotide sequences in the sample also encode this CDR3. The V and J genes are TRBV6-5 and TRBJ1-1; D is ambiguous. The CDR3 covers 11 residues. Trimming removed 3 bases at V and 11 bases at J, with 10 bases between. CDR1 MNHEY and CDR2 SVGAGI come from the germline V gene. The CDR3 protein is CASSYGEKAFF. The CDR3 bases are TGTGCCAGCAGTTATGGGGAGAAGGCTTTCTTT.

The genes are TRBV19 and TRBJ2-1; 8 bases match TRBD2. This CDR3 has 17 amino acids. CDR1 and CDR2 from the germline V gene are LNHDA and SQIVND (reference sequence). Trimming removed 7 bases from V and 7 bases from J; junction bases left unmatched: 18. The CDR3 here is CASTNLGGLAGGNEQFF. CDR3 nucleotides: TGTGCCAGTACCAATTTGGGGGGTCTAGCGGGTGGGAATGAGCAGTTCTTC.

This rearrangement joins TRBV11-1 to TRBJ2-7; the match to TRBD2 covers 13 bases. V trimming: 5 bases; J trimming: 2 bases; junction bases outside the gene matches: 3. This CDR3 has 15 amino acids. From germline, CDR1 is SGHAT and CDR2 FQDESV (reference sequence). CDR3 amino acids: CASSETSGRTYEQYF. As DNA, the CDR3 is TGTGCCAGCAGCGAGACTAGCGGGAGGACCTACGAGCAGTACTTC. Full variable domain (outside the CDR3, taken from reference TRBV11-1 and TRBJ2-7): EAEVAQSPRYKITEKSQAVAFWCDPISGHATLYWYRQILGQGPELLVQFQDESVVDDSQLPKDRFSAERLKGVDSTLKIQPAELGDSAMYLCASSETSGRTYEQYFGPGTRLTVT.

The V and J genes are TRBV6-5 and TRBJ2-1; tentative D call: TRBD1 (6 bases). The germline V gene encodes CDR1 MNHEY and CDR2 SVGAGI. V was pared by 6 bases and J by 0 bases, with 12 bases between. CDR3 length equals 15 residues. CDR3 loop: CASRATGHSYNEQFF. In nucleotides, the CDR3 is TGTGCCAGCAGAGCTACAGGGCACTCCTACAATGAGCAGTTCTTC.

The CDR3 nucleotides read TGTGCCAGCAGCTTGTTAGGTGGGACAGTGAACACTGAAGCTTTCTTT. It yields the protein CASSLLGGTVNTEAFF. The chain is built from TRBV7-2 and TRBJ1-1; 7 bases line up with TRBD1. Germline values: CDR1 SGHTA, CDR2 FQGNSA. With 3 bases clipped from V and 0 bases from J, the junction kept 7 bases outside the gene matches. CDR3 size: 16 residues.

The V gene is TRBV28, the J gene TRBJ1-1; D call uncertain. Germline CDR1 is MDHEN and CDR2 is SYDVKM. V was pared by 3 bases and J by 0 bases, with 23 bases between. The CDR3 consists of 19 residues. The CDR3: CASSFSFGSSGNMNTEAFF. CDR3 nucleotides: TGTGCCAGCAGTTTTAGTTTCGGAAGTAGCGGTAACATGAACACTGAAGCTTTCTTT.

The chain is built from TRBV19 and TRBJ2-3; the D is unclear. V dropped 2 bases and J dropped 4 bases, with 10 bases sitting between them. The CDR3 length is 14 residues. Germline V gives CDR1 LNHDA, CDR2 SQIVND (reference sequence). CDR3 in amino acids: CASSIFIRADTQYF. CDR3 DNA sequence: TGTGCCAGTAGTATATTCATCCGGGCAGATACGCAGTATTTT.

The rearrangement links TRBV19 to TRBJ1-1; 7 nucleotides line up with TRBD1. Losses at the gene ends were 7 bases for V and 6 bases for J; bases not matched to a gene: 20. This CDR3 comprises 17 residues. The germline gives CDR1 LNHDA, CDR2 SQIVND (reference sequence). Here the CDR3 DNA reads TGTGCCAGTACTGTTATGGGGGAGGGGGCGCGGGATGCTGAAGCTTTCTTT. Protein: CASTVMGEGARDAEAFF.

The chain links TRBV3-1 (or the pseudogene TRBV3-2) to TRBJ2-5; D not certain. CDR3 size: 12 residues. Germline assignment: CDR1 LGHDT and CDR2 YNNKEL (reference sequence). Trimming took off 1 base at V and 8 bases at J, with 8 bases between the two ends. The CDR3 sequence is CASSQVGRTQYF. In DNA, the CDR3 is TGTGCCAGCAGCCAAGTGGGCCGAACCCAGTACTTC.

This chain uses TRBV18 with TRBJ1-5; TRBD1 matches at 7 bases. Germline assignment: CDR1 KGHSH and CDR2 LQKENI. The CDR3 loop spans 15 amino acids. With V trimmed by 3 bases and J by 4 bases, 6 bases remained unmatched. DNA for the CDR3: TGTGCCAGCTCACCCACAGGGGTAAGGAATCAGCCCCAGCATTTT. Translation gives CASSPTGVRNQPQHF.